This entry lists 9 T cell receptor beta chains sequenced from one sample in a study of blood T cells in healthy people across ages. Combining a sample-barcoded 5' primer with a J-beta primer mix, a second PCR ran for roughly 6 to 12 cycles. TCRdb used MiXCR to reprocess the 5' RACE reads, holding one entry per CDR3 protein. The repertoire holds some 370,000 distinct CDR3 sequences, 50% to 60% seen once, with under 60% in the top ten. The sequenced sample was blood. The receptors were sampled from a man in his fifties or sixties in good health.

The rearrangement joins TRBV12-3 or TRBV12-4 to TRBJ2-5; 14 bases fit TRBD2. V was pared by 5 bases and J by 11 bases, with 7 bases of the junction left unmatched. The CDR3 is 14 residues long. CDR3 amino acids: CASSATSGGAEQYF. The CDR3 region has the DNA TGTGCCAGCAGTGCGACTAGCGGGGGGGCTGAGCAGTACTTC.

This clonotype was detected only once. This sequence joins TRBV6-2 or TRBV6-3 and TRBJ2-7; TRBD2 matches 13 bases. Germline V gene data show CDR1 as MNHEY and CDR2 as SVGEGT. V lost 6 bases and J lost 2; bases outside the gene matches: 4. The CDR3 loop spans 15 amino acids. The CDR3 loop is CASRSGLAGPYEQYF. CDR3 sequence (DNA): TGTGCCAGCAGATCGGGACTAGCGGGACCCTACGAGCAGTACTTC.

The chain uses TRBV5-6 and TRBJ2-4, with D possibly being TRBD1 (5 bases). Trimming cost V 1 base and J 6 bases, with 20 bases left between them. Germline CDR1 is SGHDT and CDR2 is YYEEEE. The CDR3 runs 17 residues. The CDR3 DNA reads as TGTGCCAGCAGCTTGTCAAAGGGGCCATGGGGTGGAAACATTCAGTACTTC. This gives the protein CASSLSKGPWGGNIQYF.

The chain employs TRBV5-1 and TRBJ2-7, with D uncertain. Germline lookup yields CDR1 SGHRS and CDR2 YFSETQ. Trimming removed 1 base from V and 0 bases from J, with 20 bases in between. The CDR3 length is 18 residues. The CDR3 bases are TGCGCCAGCAGCTTGAACGCAGCCCGATATTCCGACTCCTACGAGCAGTACTTC. Encoded protein: CASSLNAARYSDSYEQYF.

The CDR3 coding sequence is TGCGCCAGCAGCCAAGGGCTAGCGGGAGAATACGAGCAGTACTTC. Its translation is CASSQGLAGEYEQYF. The chain joins TRBV4-3 to TRBJ2-7, with TRBD2 matching 10 bases. J lost 4 bases, V lost 1 base, and 4 bases had no gene match. The CDR3 sequence is 15 residues long. Germline loops: CDR1 LGHNA, CDR2 YSLEER.

This clonotype was observed a single time. The rearrangement joins TRBV20-1 to TRBJ1-6, with a weak D call TRBD1 (5 bases). Looked up from germline, CDR1 is DFQATT and CDR2 is SNEGSKA (reference sequence). The CDR3 sequence is 16 residues long. V gave up 0 bases and J gave up 7 bases, with 16 bases separating them. The CDR3: CSARDPQGRLNSPLHF. The CDR3 DNA sequence: TGCAGTGCTAGAGATCCCCAGGGACGGCTAAATTCACCCCTCCACTTT.

The chain couples TRBV20-1 to TRBJ1-1, with D perhaps TRBD1 (5 bases). V was pared by 4 bases and J by 7 bases, with 10 bases between. This CDR3 is 11 amino acids long. Germline CDR1 is DFQATT and CDR2 is SNEGSKA (reference sequence). The CDR3 DNA reads TGCAGTGCTAAGGACAACTATGAAGCTTTCTTT. It yields the protein CSAKDNYEAFF.

The J gene is TRBJ2-5, the V gene TRBV12-3 or TRBV12-4; 11 nucleotides align to TRBD1. The CDR3 covers 16 residues. The V and J ends lost 6 bases and 5 bases, in that order; junction bases with no gene match: 11. The CDR3 DNA is TGTGCCAGCAGCGGACGGACAGGGGGCTCGTACGAGACCCAGTACTTC. As protein: CASSGRTGGSYETQYF.

The gene calls are TRBV20-1 and TRBJ1-5; possible D gene TRBD1, 5 bases. Germline V lookup: CDR1 DFQATT, CDR2 SNEGSKA (reference sequence). The CDR3 contains 15 residues. V gave up 1 base and J gave up 6 bases, with 16 bases separating them. CDR3 residues: CSARVGGQGAQPQHF. The CDR3 nucleotides are TGCAGTGCTAGAGTGGGTGGGCAGGGCGCTCAGCCCCAGCATTTT.